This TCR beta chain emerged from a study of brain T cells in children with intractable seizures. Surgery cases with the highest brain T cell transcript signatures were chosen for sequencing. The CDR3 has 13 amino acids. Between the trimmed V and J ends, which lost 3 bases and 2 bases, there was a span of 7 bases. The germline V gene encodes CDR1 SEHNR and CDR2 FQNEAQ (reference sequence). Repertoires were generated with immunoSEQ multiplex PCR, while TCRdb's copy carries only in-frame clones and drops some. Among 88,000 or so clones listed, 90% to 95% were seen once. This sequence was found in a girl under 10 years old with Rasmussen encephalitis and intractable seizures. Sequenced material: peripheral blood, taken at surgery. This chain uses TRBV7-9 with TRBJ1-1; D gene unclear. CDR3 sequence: CASSFVRNTEAFF. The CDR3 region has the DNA TGTGCCAGCAGCTTCGTCCGAAACACTGAAGCTTTCTTT.